This T cell receptor (beta chain) was sequenced in a study of blood T cells in healthy people across ages. Study observations and caveats: Across the age range, TCR beta diversity per million T cells fell in a roughly linear way.

Comments on this clonotype: Its antigen is not known.

Total RNA amounts of at least 6 micrograms were extracted per sample. Sample-barcoded 5' priming and a J-beta primer mix drove a second PCR of 7 to 11 cycles. From each sample, at least 3 million paired-end reads containing CDR3 were obtained. A single record per CDR3 protein comes from TCRdb applying MiXCR to the 5' RACE reads. The sample holds some 640,000 distinct CDR3 sequences, approximately 49% seen once. Source material: blood. The TCR sequence derives from a woman aged 55-70 years in good health.

This CDR3 is CASRRTGQAAGANVLTF. As DNA, the CDR3 is TGTGCCAGCAGGAGAACAGGGCAAGCTGCTGGGGCCAACGTCCTGACTTTC. The chain is built from TRBV12-3 or TRBV12-4 and TRBJ2-6; D possibly corresponds to TRBD1 (6 bases). This CDR3 comprises 17 residues. The V end lost 6 bases, the J end lost 2 bases, and 17 bases lay between the germline ends.